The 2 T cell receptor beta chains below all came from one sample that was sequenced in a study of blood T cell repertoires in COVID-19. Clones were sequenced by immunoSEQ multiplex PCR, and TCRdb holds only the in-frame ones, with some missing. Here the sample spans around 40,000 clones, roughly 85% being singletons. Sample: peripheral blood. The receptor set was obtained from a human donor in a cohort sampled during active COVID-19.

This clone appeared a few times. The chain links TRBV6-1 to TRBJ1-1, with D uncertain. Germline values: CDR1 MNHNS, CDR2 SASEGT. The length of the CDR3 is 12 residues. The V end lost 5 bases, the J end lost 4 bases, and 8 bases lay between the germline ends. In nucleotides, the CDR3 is TGTGCCAGCAGTCCCTCTAGCACTGAAGCTTTCTTT. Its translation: CASSPSSTEAFF.

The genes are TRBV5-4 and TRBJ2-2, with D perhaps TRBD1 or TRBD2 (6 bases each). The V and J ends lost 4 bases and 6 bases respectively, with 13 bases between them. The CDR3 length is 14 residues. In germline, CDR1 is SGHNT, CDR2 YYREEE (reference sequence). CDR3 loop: CASSMGGLAGELFF. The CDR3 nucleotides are TGTGCCAGCAGCATGGGGGGCCTCGCCGGGGAGCTGTTTTTT.